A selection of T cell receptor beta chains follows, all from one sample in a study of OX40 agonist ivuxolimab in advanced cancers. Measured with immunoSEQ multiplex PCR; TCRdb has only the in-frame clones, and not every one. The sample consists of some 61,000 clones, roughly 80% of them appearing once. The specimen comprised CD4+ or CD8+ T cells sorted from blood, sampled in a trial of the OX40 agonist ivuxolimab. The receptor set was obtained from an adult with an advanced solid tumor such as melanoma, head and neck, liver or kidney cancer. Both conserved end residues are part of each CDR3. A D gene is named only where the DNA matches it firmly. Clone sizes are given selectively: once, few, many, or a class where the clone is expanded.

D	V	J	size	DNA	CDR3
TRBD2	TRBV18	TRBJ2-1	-	TGTGCCAGCTCACCGGCGGCGGGGGGCAACCAGGCTGAGCAGTTCTTC	CASSPAAGGNQAEQFF
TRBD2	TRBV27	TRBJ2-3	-	TGTGCCAGCAGCCCCGGGCCTAGCGGGAGGGCCTGGGGCGCAGATACGCAGTATTTT	CASSPGPSGRAWGADTQYF
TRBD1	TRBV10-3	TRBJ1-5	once	TGTGCCACTAACTCCGGACAGGGAGGTCAGCCCCAGCATTTT	CATNSGQGGQPQHF
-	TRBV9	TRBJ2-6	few	TGTGCCAGTAATTTTCTCGGTACTGGGGCCAACGTCCTGACTTTC	CASNFLGTGANVLTF
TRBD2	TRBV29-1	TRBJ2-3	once	TGCAGCGATCGGACTAGCGGGAGTGGAGATACGCAGTATTTT	CSDRTSGSGDTQYF
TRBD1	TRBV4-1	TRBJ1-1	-	TGCGCCAGCAGCCAAGACTCAATTGACAGGGGGCGAGAAGCTTTCTTT	CASSQDSIDRGREAFF
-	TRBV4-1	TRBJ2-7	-	TGCGCCAGCAGCCAAGATAAACACCTCGTCCAGGGTACCTACGAGCAGTACTTC	CASSQDKHLVQGTYEQYF
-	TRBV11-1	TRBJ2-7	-	TGTGCCAGCAGCCCAAAGACTTTCGGGGACGAGCAGTACTTC	CASSPKTFGDEQYF
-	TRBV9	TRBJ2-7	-	TGTGCCAGCAGCGTAGAACCCACACCGTCCTTCAACCAATACGAGCAGTACTTC	CASSVEPTPSFNQYEQYF
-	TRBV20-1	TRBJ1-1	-	TGCAGTACGGTTAAGGACACTGAAGCTTTCTTT	CSTVKDTEAFF
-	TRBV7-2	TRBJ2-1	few	TGTGCCAGCAGCTTAGGCCACGGTTATGGTGAGCAGTTCTTC	CASSLGHGYGEQFF
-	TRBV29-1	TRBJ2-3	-	TGCAGCGTCGGTTCGCTCCGTCGGGGGGATACGCAGTATTTT	CSVGSLRRGDTQYF
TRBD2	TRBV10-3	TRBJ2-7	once	TGTGCCATCAGTGGGTCTACTAGCGGGGGCTACGAGCAGTACTTC	CAISGSTSGGYEQYF
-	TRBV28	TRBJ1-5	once	TGTGCCAGCAGTTTTGGTTTCGGGGGGGATCAGCCCCAGCATTTT	CASSFGFGGDQPQHF
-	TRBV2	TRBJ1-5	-	TGTGCCAGCAGTGTGGAGACAGCGTCCGTTCAGCCCCAGCATTTT	CASSVETASVQPQHF
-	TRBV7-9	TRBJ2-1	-	TGTGCCAGCAGCTTAGTGGCAGGGTCAATCTACAATGAGCAGTTCTTC	CASSLVAGSIYNEQFF
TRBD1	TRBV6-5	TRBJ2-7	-	TGTGCCAGCAGTTACTCGGACAGGGGGTACGAGCAGTACTTC	CASSYSDRGYEQYF